This record concerns one TCR beta chain sequence. Its recognized antigen is unknown. No much larger clone exists at a distance of one base, and base qualities are not known. In the germline V gene (reference sequence), CDR1 corresponds to DFQATT and CDR2 to SNEGSKA. Taken from cysteine to phenylalanine, the CDR3 has 16 residues. Only the CDR3 part of the read is kept: 48 bases, read in frame from the first base. The junction shows trimming of 3 bases on V and 0 bases on J, and the gene matches do not reach 6 bases of it. The data are from a study of T cells in Graves' hyperthyroidism and ophthalmopathy (dated by TCRdb to the late 2010s). At the level of the whole study: Peripheral blood samples were taken at the time of initial diagnosis, prior to any treatment. In addition, the study compared T-cell repertoires in thyroid tissue and in blood from about 6 Graves' hyperthyroidism patients. Prospective prediction of ophthalmopathy was tested in an independent validation cohort consisting of roughly 20 hyperthyroidism patients and over 15 patients who later progressed to ophthalmopathy. Once sampling was done, hyperthyroidism patients were given methimazole at a starting dose of 30 mg daily, whereas ophthalmopathy patients were given high-dose intravenous methylprednisolone. To identify TCR V-J signatures that set the groups apart, the researchers used a discovery cohort of about a hundred patients, made up of roughly 45 with Graves' ophthalmopathy and some 55 with stable Graves' hyperthyroidism. According to the paper, TCR Vbeta CDR3 sequencing was carried out on some 140 peripheral blood samples, which came from 40 to 45 ophthalmopathy, around 75 hyperthyroidism and roughly 17 progressor patients. The roughly 100 discovery patients were randomly divided into training and test sets at a 7:3 ratio.

The TCR beta CDR3 regions were amplified from the RNA transcripts. For the first round of RT-PCR on the TCR CDR3, the HTBI primer set was used together with the Qiagen OneStep RT-PCR kit. Libraries were constructed in a second round of multiplex PCR, after which size selection and purification were carried out. Sequencing of the libraries was done on an Illumina HiSeq2000 using paired-end 100 bp reads. Per the source publication's procedure: SOAPnuke was used to process the raw data, removing reads that contained adapters or uncalled bases, had a mean Phred below 15, or lacked an exact match to the constant primer or identifier. COPE v1.2.5 was used to merge high-quality paired reads, and clonotypes were defined as unique nucleotide sequences. MiTCR v1.1 was used to align the clonotypes against IMGT TRBV, TRBD and TRBJ reference segments. The analysis included only V-J combinations with a frequency above 0.0001, which together covered 98% to 99.2% of the repertoires. The TCS score was defined as F50 (clonal expansion) divided by E x V (chaos), with BLOSUM62-based TCRdist calculated between CDR3 peptides within each V-J. Welch's t-statistics and random forest reduced 450 to 600 V-J features to fewer than 15, which were used in a naive Bayes classifier (R e1071). Using fastp at Q25 and MiXCR, TCRdb reprocessed the public reads and kept productive beta chains. Rows merge per CDR3 protein into single entries with the most common DNA and genes. Clone size and V and J calls follow TCRdb, not the original study. The sample table shows hundreds of thousands of distinct CDR3 sequences, and around 13% are seen once. Together, the top ten hold roughly 5.5% of the sample.

The investigation overall reported the following: Most expanded thyroid clonotypes (frequency above 0.001) were also found in blood, which suggests that blood repertoires may mirror thyroid immune responses. No statistical method was used to fix the sample size in advance, and group allocation was not hidden from the investigators. In validation, the model predicted progression to ophthalmopathy a median of about 6.5 months before onset, with approximately 71% sensitivity and roughly 72% specificity. A model built on a 13 V-J signature distinguished ophthalmopathy from stable hyperthyroidism, reaching about 89% sensitivity and about 81% specificity in cross-validation and 80%/75% in testing.

The hyperthyroidism patients were between 18 and 65 years old and newly diagnosed, with a disease duration of less than 2 months. The study excluded patients with uncontrolled infections, other autoimmune diseases, pregnancy or lactation. Clinical symptoms, serum thyroxine and TRAb, thyroid ultrasound, and orbital computed tomography formed the basis for the diagnoses. Blood from progressor patients was drawn when they were first diagnosed with hyperthyroidism, before any ophthalmopathy symptoms appeared. PBMCs were isolated from more than 9 ml of fresh peripheral blood by Ficoll-Paque density gradient centrifugation. Progressor patients were first diagnosed with Graves' hyperthyroidism and then developed ophthalmopathy during follow-up. Total RNA was extracted with Trizol reagent, and quality was checked on an Agilent 2100 Bioanalyzer.

The rearrangement combines TRBV20-1 with TRBJ2-4, with 9 middle bases fitting TRBD2. This receptor was obtained from a woman between 25 and 40 years old with Graves' hyperthyroidism that later progressed to Graves' ophthalmopathy. Sample: blood. The nucleotides are TGCAGTGCTAGTCGGACTAGCGAAGGAGCCAAAAACATTCAGTACTTC. This gives the protein CSASRTSEGAKNIQYF.